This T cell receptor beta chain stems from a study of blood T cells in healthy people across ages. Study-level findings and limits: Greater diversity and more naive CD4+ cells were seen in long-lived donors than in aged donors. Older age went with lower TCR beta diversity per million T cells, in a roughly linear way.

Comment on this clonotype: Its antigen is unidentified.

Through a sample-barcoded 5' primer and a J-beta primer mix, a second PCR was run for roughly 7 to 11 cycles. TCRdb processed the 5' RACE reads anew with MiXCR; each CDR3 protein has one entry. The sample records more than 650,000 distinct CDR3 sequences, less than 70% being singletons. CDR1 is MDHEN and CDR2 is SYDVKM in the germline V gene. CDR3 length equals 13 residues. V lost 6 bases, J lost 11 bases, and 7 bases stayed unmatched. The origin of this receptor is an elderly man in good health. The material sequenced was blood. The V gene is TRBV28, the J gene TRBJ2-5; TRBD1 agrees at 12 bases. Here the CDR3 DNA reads TGTGCCAGCAGCAGGGACAGGGGGCGGGGGCAGTACTTC. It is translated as CASSRDRGRGQYF.